This entry lists 27 T cell receptor beta chains sequenced from one sample in a study of blood T cell repertoires in COVID-19. Produced via immunoSEQ multiplex PCR; TCRdb's table is partial and in-frame only. The table includes tens of thousands of clones, around 86% detected once. Sequencing input: peripheral blood. The receptors were gathered from a woman of 80 years or more with active or convalescent COVID-19.

This clone was recorded only once. V gene TRBV2 combines with J gene TRBJ2-2, with 12 bases lining up with TRBD2. Germline assignment: CDR1 SNHLY and CDR2 FYNNEI. The CDR3 has 16 residues. Germline trimming cut 6 bases from V and 6 bases from J; bases unmatched to any gene: 8. The CDR3 loop reads CASSSTSGRGAGELFF. The CDR3, as DNA: TGTGCCAGCAGCTCGACTAGCGGGAGAGGGGCCGGGGAGCTGTTTTTT.

This chain joins TRBV5-4 and TRBJ1-4; the D gene is possibly TRBD1 (6 bases). The germline gives CDR1 SGHNT, CDR2 YYREEE (reference sequence). V lost 5 bases to trimming and J lost 3 bases, with 11 bases between them. This CDR3 comprises 14 residues. The chain's CDR3 is CASRQTGSNEKLFF. The CDR3 region has the DNA TGTGCCAGCAGACAGACAGGCTCTAATGAAAAACTGTTTTTT.

This chain connects TRBV6-5 to TRBJ1-4; 9 bases map to TRBD1. Germline V CDR1 and CDR2: MNHEY, SVGAGI. This CDR3 has 14 residues. J was trimmed by 7 bases and V by 6 bases; bases with no gene match: 6. The CDR3 bases are TGTGCCAGCAGGGAGACAGGGGGAGTTGAAAAACTGTTTTTT. As protein: CASRETGGVEKLFF.

The rearrangement uses TRBV2 and TRBJ2-7, with TRBD1 matching over 7 bases. V lost 6 bases, J lost 2 bases, and 7 bases stayed unmatched. The germline V gene has CDR1 SNHLY and CDR2 FYNNEI. The CDR3 is 14 residues long. The CDR3 sequence: CASRASGQAYEQYF. CDR3 sequence (DNA): TGTGCCAGCAGGGCTAGTGGACAGGCCTACGAGCAGTACTTC.

The chain's CDR3 is CASSTADSRFGELFF. The CDR3 DNA reads as TGTGCCAGTAGTACCGCGGACAGTAGATTCGGGGAGCTGTTTTTT. This chain connects TRBV19 to TRBJ2-2; D possibly corresponds to TRBD1 (6 bases). V was trimmed by 4 bases and J by 7 bases, leaving 16 bases between them. CDR1 and CDR2 (germline): LNHDA, SQIVND (reference sequence). This CDR3 is built from 15 residues.

This chain uses TRBV5-5 with TRBJ2-7, with 9 bases aligning to TRBD2. CDR1 is SGHKS, CDR2 YYEKEE, per germline (reference sequence). This CDR3 comprises 15 residues. V lost 4 bases, J lost 0 bases, and 5 bases stayed unmatched. The CDR3 reads CASSLSGSGSYEQYF. As DNA, the CDR3 is TGTGCCAGCAGCCTTAGCGGGAGCGGCTCCTACGAGCAGTACTTC.

CDR3 sequence (DNA): TGTGCCAGCAGCGTAGGGGGGCCTAGCACAGATACGCAGTATTTT. Amino acid sequence: CASSVGGPSTDTQYF. This sequence joins TRBV9 and TRBJ2-3; D is perhaps TRBD1 (6 bases). The CDR3 is 15 amino acids. Germline-derived CDR1 and CDR2 are SGDLS and YYNGEE. The V end was cut by 0 bases, the J end by 0 bases, with 8 bases between. Looking up the rest from reference TRBV9 and TRBJ2-3 gives the full variable domain: DSGVTQTPKHLITATGQRVTLRCSPRSGDLSVYWYQQSLDQGLQFLIQYYNGEERAKGNILERFSAQQFPDLHSELNLSSLELGDSALYFCASSVGGPSTDTQYFGPGTRLTVL.

V and J are TRBV7-6 and TRBJ2-3; 10 positions match TRBD2. Germline values: CDR1 SGHVS, CDR2 FNYEAQ. The CDR3 has 16 amino acids. The trim removed 6 bases at V and 4 bases at J, leaving 10 bases unmatched. The CDR3 region is CASSAIVAGGADTQYF. CDR3 coding DNA: TGTGCCAGCAGTGCGATAGTAGCGGGGGGCGCAGATACGCAGTATTTT.

The CDR3 is CASSARDRGVTEAFF. CDR3 nucleotides: TGTGCCAGCAGCGCACGGGACAGGGGGGTCACTGAAGCTTTCTTT. This chain links TRBV2 with TRBJ1-1; 11 bases align to TRBD1. This CDR3 contains 15 residues. V lost 6 bases and J lost 4; bases outside the gene matches: 7. The germline V gene encodes CDR1 SNHLY and CDR2 FYNNEI.

A single count supports this clone. The gene calls are TRBV5-4 and TRBJ2-1; a weak D match, TRBD1 (5 bases). Germline assignment: CDR1 SGHNT and CDR2 YYREEE (reference sequence). The CDR3 is made up of 15 amino acids. Deletions cut 2 bases from V and 10 bases from J, with 19 bases between. CDR3 bases: TGTGCCAGCAGCTTTACAGGTAAAGGTACGTGGGAGCAGTTCTTC. It codes for CASSFTGKGTWEQFF.

The chain joins TRBV2 to TRBJ2-5, with a possible D match to TRBD2 (5 bases). V was clipped by 8 bases and J by 3 bases, with 10 bases between them. Germline values: CDR1 SNHLY, CDR2 FYNNEI. The length of the CDR3 is 12 residues. For the CDR3, the DNA is TGTGCCAGCCGGGGAGTTGAAGAGACCCAGTACTTC. Amino acids: CASRGVEETQYF.

V is TRBV24-1 and J is TRBJ2-3; TRBD2 matches at 8 bases. V shed 4 bases and J 2 bases; nucleotides not matched to a gene: 13. Germline CDR1 is KGHDR and CDR2 is SFDVKD. CDR3 length equals 18 residues. CDR3 amino acids: CATSDPSLRGGYTDTQYF. CDR3 nucleotide sequence: TGTGCCACCAGTGACCCGTCTCTACGGGGGGGCTACACAGATACGCAGTATTTT.

V gene TRBV3-1 (or the pseudogene TRBV3-2) combines with J gene TRBJ1-4; D not resolved. Trimming left V 4 bases short and J 6 bases short, with 18 bases between. Germline V CDR1 and CDR2: LGHDT, YNNKEL (reference sequence). The CDR3 covers 16 residues. The CDR3 region has the DNA TGTGCCAGCAGCCCTCCCCTTAGCGGGCCTCATGAAAAACTGTTTTTT. Protein product: CASSPPLSGPHEKLFF.

This clone was seen just once. The chain employs TRBV19 and TRBJ1-5; tentative D call: TRBD1 (5 bases). Germline V gene lookup returns CDR1 LNHDA and CDR2 SQIVND (reference sequence). The V end was cut by 3 bases, the J end by 7 bases, with 19 bases between. The CDR3 consists of 16 residues. The CDR3 nucleotides are TGTGCCAGTAGTATTAGGCTCGGGGGGAGAGGCCAGCCCCAGCATTTT. Its translation is CASSIRLGGRGQPQHF.

The rearrangement joins TRBV20-1 to TRBJ2-7, with 7 nucleotides matching TRBD2. This CDR3 region has 11 residues. V lost 2 bases, J lost 7 bases, and 2 bases stayed unmatched. Germline values: CDR1 DFQATT, CDR2 SNEGSKA (reference sequence). The CDR3 reads CSARWGGEQYF. The CDR3 DNA is TGCAGTGCTAGATGGGGGGGGGAGCAGTACTTC.

This clone was found once. The CDR3: CATSGGLNQPQHF. The CDR3 nucleotides read TGTGCCACGAGCGGGGGGCTCAATCAGCCCCAGCATTTT. The V gene is TRBV2, the J gene TRBJ1-5, with D perhaps TRBD1 (6 bases). The CDR3 loop spans 13 amino acids. Deletions cut 10 bases from V and 3 bases from J, with 13 bases between. Germline CDR1 reads SNHLY; CDR2 reads FYNNEI. Full variable domain (missing parts from reference TRBV2 and TRBJ1-5): EPEVTQTPSHQVTQMGQEVILRCVPISNHLYFYWYRQILGQKVEFLVSFYNNEISEKSEIFDDQFSVERPDGSNFTLKIRSTKLEDSAMYFCATSGGLNQPQHFGDGTRLSIL.

The gene calls are TRBV29-1 and TRBJ2-1; perhaps TRBD2 as D (7 bases). The CDR3 contains 13 residues. Germline V gene lookup returns CDR1 SQVTM and CDR2 ANQGSEA. Trimming removed 5 bases from V and 7 bases from J, with 15 bases in between. CDR3 in amino acids: CSVRRGRLNEQFF. In nucleotides, the CDR3 is TGCAGCGTTCGGCGGGGGCGCCTTAATGAGCAGTTCTTC.

The chain is built from TRBV7-2 and TRBJ2-7; 10 nucleotides line up with TRBD2. This CDR3 comprises 16 residues. V was clipped by 5 bases and J by 0 bases; unmatched bases: 7. CDR1 is SGHTA and CDR2 is FQGNSA in the germline V gene. The chain's CDR3 is CASSPGLADRSYEQYF. For the CDR3, the DNA is TGTGCCAGCAGCCCCGGACTAGCGGACCGCTCCTACGAGCAGTACTTC.

This chain links TRBV6-5 with TRBJ2-5; D may be TRBD2 (6 bases). V lost 8 bases, J lost 2 bases, and 12 bases lay in between. This CDR3 is built from 13 residues. The V gene's germline CDR1 is MNHEY and CDR2 SVGAGI. The CDR3 is CASSNSGQETQYF. The DNA of the CDR3 is TGTGCCAGCTCGAATAGCGGACAAGAGACCCAGTACTTC.

The CDR3, as DNA: TGTGCCACCAGCAGAGGAACAGGGCTAGAGACCCAGTACTTC. Protein product: CATSRGTGLETQYF. This rearrangement joins TRBV15 to TRBJ2-5; TRBD1 is a possible D gene (6 bases). In germline, CDR1 is LNHNV, CDR2 YYDKDF (reference sequence). This CDR3 is 14 amino acids long. V lost 1 base, J lost 4 bases, and 10 bases lay in between.

The chain carries TRBV5-1 and TRBJ2-1; no definite D call. V was trimmed by 1 base and J by 5 bases, leaving 10 bases between them. Germline CDR1 reads SGHRS; CDR2 reads YFSETQ. There are 14 residues in the CDR3. Here the CDR3 DNA reads TGCGCCAGCAGCTTGAACCCGGGTGACAATGAGCAGTTCTTC. Encoded protein: CASSLNPGDNEQFF.

V gene TRBV9 combines with J gene TRBJ1-1, with 10 bases lining up with TRBD1. The CDR3 is 16 residues long. V lost 4 bases and J lost 4; bases outside the gene matches: 10. The germline gives CDR1 SGDLS, CDR2 YYNGEE. CDR3 protein: CASSPGTGAVGTEAFF. In DNA, the CDR3 is TGTGCCAGCAGCCCGGGGACAGGGGCCGTGGGCACTGAAGCTTTCTTT.

The J gene is TRBJ2-4, the V gene TRBV11-2; 9 bases line up with TRBD2. Looked up from germline, CDR1 is SGHAT and CDR2 is FQNNGV. This CDR3 region has 16 residues. V lost 5 bases to trimming and J lost 3 bases; unmatched junction nucleotides: 8. CDR3 bases: TGTGCCAGCAGCGCCCCGGCGGGAGGGGGCAAAAACATTCAGTACTTC. It is translated as CASSAPAGGGKNIQYF.

This clone occurred once. The V call is TRBV19, the J call TRBJ2-1, with 8 bases aligning to TRBD2. The CDR3 covers 17 residues. Germline V gives CDR1 LNHDA, CDR2 SQIVND (reference sequence). With 6 bases clipped from V and 5 bases from J, the junction kept 15 bases outside the gene matches. CDR3 protein: CASSPRVLAGGNNEQFF. CDR3 DNA sequence: TGTGCCAGTAGCCCTCGGGTTTTGGCGGGAGGAAACAATGAGCAGTTCTTC.

The chain combines TRBV5-4 with TRBJ2-5; TRBD1 might be the D (5 bases). The CDR3 has 15 residues. V gave up 4 bases and J gave up 0 bases, with 13 bases separating them. Germline V gene sequence: CDR1 SGHNT, CDR2 YYREEE (reference sequence). The CDR3 DNA follows: TGTGCCAGCAGCACTCCGGCAGGGTACCAAGAGACCCAGTACTTC. Amino acid sequence: CASSTPAGYQETQYF.

V is TRBV6-1 and J is TRBJ2-5; possibly TRBD1 for D (6 bases). The CDR3 has 15 residues. The ends were cut back, 3 bases at V and 2 bases at J, with 13 bases in the middle. Germline loops: CDR1 MNHNS, CDR2 SASEGT. CDR3 in amino acids: CASSENRVQQETQYF. CDR3 nucleotides: TGTGCCAGCAGTGAGAACAGGGTTCAACAAGAGACCCAGTACTTC.

The rearrangement links TRBV2 to TRBJ1-3; 8 positions match TRBD1. This CDR3 is 15 amino acids long. Trimming took 7 bases from V and 2 from J; bases not matched to a gene: 7. Germline loops: CDR1 SNHLY, CDR2 FYNNEI. Here the CDR3 reads CASNFQGAAGNTIYF. CDR3 sequence (DNA): TGTGCCAGCAACTTCCAGGGGGCGGCTGGAAACACCATATATTTT.